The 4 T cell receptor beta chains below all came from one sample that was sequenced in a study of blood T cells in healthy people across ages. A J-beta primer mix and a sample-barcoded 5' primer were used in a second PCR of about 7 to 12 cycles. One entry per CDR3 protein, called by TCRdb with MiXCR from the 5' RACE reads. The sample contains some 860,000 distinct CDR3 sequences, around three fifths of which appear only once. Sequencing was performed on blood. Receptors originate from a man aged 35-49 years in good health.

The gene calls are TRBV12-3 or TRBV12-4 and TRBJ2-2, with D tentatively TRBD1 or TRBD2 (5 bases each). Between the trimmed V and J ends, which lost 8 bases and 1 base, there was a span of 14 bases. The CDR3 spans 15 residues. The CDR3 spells CASRRGVWNTGELFF. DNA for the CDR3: TGTGCCAGCCGCAGAGGGGTCTGGAACACCGGGGAGCTGTTTTTT.

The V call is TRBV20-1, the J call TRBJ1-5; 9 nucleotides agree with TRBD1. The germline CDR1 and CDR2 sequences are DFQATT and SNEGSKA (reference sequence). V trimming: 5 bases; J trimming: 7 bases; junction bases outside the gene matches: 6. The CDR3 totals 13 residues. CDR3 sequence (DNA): TGCAGTGCTTCCCTGGACAGGGGACAGCCCCAGCATTTT. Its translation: CSASLDRGQPQHF.

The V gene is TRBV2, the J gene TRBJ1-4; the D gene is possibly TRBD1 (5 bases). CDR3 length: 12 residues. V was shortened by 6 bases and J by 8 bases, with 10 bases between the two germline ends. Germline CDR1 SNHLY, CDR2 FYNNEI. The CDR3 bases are TGTGCCAGCAGGGAGACAGTCGAAAAACTGTTTTTT. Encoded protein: CASRETVEKLFF.

CDR3 amino acids: CASSNRKSQPQHF. The CDR3 DNA reads as TGTGCCAGCAGTAACAGGAAATCTCAGCCCCAGCATTTT. The chain carries TRBV2 and TRBJ1-5; weak D call: TRBD1 (5 bases). There are 13 residues in the CDR3. V was pared by 5 bases and J by 6 bases, with 11 bases between. Looked up from germline, CDR1 is SNHLY and CDR2 is FYNNEI.